This TCR beta chain appears in the sequencing data of a study of graft-versus-host responses after intestinal transplantation. Study details: Transplants were multivisceral, liver-intestinal, or isolated intestinal. Induction with anti-thymocyte globulin, then tacrolimus and steroids for about 3 years, was given to all recipients. Regarding the study as a whole: Some GvH clones were seen earlier in gut or blood, suggesting intestinal origin. Some patients had graft-donor T cell macrochimerism. In their allografts, the ratios of graft-versus-host to host-versus-graft T cell clones were high.

Measured with immunoSEQ multiplex PCR; TCRdb has only the in-frame clones, and not every one. The sample contains more than 70,000 clones, about 90% of which appear only once. Germline V gene sequence: CDR1 MNHEY, CDR2 SVGAGI. Germline trimming cut 5 bases from V and 8 bases from J; bases unmatched to any gene: 11. This CDR3 is built from 15 residues. With regard to this clone: What it binds is unknown.

This chain uses TRBV6-5 with TRBJ2-4, with TRBD1 matching over 8 bases. Sequenced here: unstimulated CD8+ T cells sorted from spleen or lymph node cells, sampled before transplant. This receptor was identified in a human donor who was the organ donor for an intestinal transplant. CDR3 sequence reads: CASSPITGGHHIQYF. DNA of the CDR3: TGTGCCAGCAGTCCCATTACAGGGGGTCACCACATTCAGTACTTC.